Below, 5 T cell receptor beta chains from the same sample are listed, as sequenced in a study of long-term antiretroviral therapy in people with HIV (dated by TCRdb to between 2021 and 2024). Sequencing of the TRB variable region was done with the immunoSEQ hsTCRB v3.0 assay at survey level resolution. As stored in TCRdb, this immuneACCESS dataset retains in-frame rearrangements with V and J assigned. A fraction of the clones does not appear; measured against another copy, unresolved V genes explain less than half of the discrepancy, and the remainder lacks a known reason. In all, the sample holds some 12,000 clones, and 82% of those were seen once. The ten largest clones add up to roughly 20% of the sample. Sequenced here: unsorted PBMCs, sampled roughly 8 years after starting antiretroviral therapy. These receptors all come from a man over 45 with HIV.

This CDR3 is CASSQDPLGGGPDTQYF. The CDR3 DNA reads TGCGCCAGCAGCCAAGATCCCCTAGGGGGGGGGCCAGATACGCAGTATTTT. The chain couples TRBV4-1 to TRBJ2-3; D is possibly TRBD2 (7 bases). This CDR3 spans 17 amino acids. V was trimmed by 0 bases and J by 4 bases, leaving 17 bases between them. The V gene's germline CDR1 is MGHRA and CDR2 YSYEKL.

The J gene is TRBJ2-3, the V gene TRBV5-1, with 9 bases that match TRBD2. CDR3 size: 15 residues. V dropped 4 bases and J dropped 2; count of bases not matched to a gene: 5. Germline assignment: CDR1 SGHRS and CDR2 YFSETQ. The CDR3 DNA follows: TGCGCCAGCAGCCGGCAGCGGGGGGACACAGATACGCAGTATTTT. It is translated as CASSRQRGDTDTQYF.

The rearrangement links TRBV21-1 to TRBJ1-2; the listed D gene, TRBD1, was not tested against the DNA. TRBV21-1 is shown as a pseudogene. The CDR3 contains 13 residues. In DNA, the CDR3 is TGTGCCAGCAGCAAACCACAGACCCACGGCTACACCTTC. Translation gives CASSKPQTHGYTF.

The chain couples TRBV5-1 to TRBJ2-3; D is tentatively TRBD1 or TRBD2 (6 bases each). Germline V gene lookup returns CDR1 SGHRS and CDR2 YFSETQ. V gave up 4 bases and J gave up 0 bases, with 12 bases separating them. CDR3 length: 15 residues. CDR3 loop: CASSPLGGSTDTQYF. For the CDR3, the DNA is TGCGCCAGCAGCCCCCTAGGGGGGAGCACAGATACGCAGTATTTT.

J is TRBJ1-3 and V is TRBV19, with 7 nucleotides matching TRBD1. This CDR3 region has 16 residues. Germline trimming cut 5 bases from V and 0 bases from J; bases unmatched to any gene: 7. Germline assignment: CDR1 LNHDA and CDR2 SQIVND (reference sequence). CDR3 nucleotide sequence: TGTGCCAGTAGTCCCCGGACAGGCGGCTCTGGAAACACCATATATTTT. This codes for CASSPRTGGSGNTIYF. The full variable domain, rest sourced from reference TRBV19 and TRBJ1-3, is DGGITQSPKYLFRKEGQNVTLSCEQNLNHDAMYWYRQDPGQGLRLIYYSQIVNDFQKGDIAEGYSVSREKKESFPLTVTSAQKNPTAFYLCASSPRTGGSGNTIYFGEGSWLTVV.